Below are 24 T cell receptor beta chains sequenced from a single sample in a study of early T cells in non-severe SARS-CoV-2 infection (dated by TCRdb to the early 2020s). The library was produced with 5' RACE. TCRdb lists the instrument as NextSeq 500. The raw public reads went through TCRdb reprocessing: fastp at Q25, MiXCR clone calling, in-frame beta chains kept. Duplicate CDR3 protein sequences are folded into a single record with the most common DNA and genes. The sample table records fewer than 100,000 distinct CDR3 sequences; over 9% of these occur just once. Of the sample, approximately 4.5% falls within the top ten clones. Material for sequencing was whole blood. All receptors come from an adult who was a healthcare worker with PCR-confirmed SARS-CoV-2 infection or an uninfected control (not recorded which).

This clonotype was observed at least ten times. The gene calls are TRBV6-1 and TRBJ2-7; D gene unclear. CDR1 MNHNS and CDR2 SASEGT come from the germline V gene. V lost 8 bases, J lost 4 bases, and 15 bases lay in between. CDR3 size: 13 residues. CDR3 amino acids: CASVHSGPYEQYF. The CDR3, as DNA: TGTGCCAGCGTTCACTCGGGCCCATACGAGCAGTACTTC.

This clonotype was seen repeatedly, ten times or more. The CDR3 reads CSAMDGSGNTIYF. The CDR3 DNA reads as TGCAGTGCAATGGACGGTTCTGGAAACACCATATATTTT. The rearrangement joins TRBV20-1 to TRBJ1-3, with D hard to call. Germline lookup yields CDR1 DFQATT and CDR2 SNEGSKA (reference sequence). CDR3 size: 13 residues. V gave up 6 bases and J gave up 1 base, with 10 bases separating them.

The chain uses TRBV5-1 and TRBJ1-1, with 8 bases fitting TRBD1. The V segment lost 4 bases and the J segment 3 bases; nucleotides outside the gene matches: 5. CDR1 and CDR2 (germline): SGHRS, YFSETQ. The CDR3 contains 14 residues. The CDR3 loop is CASSPQTGDTEAFF. CDR3 coding DNA: TGCGCCAGCAGCCCCCAGACAGGGGACACTGAAGCTTTCTTT.

The rearrangement joins TRBV11-2 to TRBJ2-3, with 12 bases matching TRBD2. V shed 5 bases and J 4 bases; nucleotides not matched to a gene: 7. This CDR3 contains 16 residues. Per germline, CDR1 SGHAT and CDR2 FQNNGV. The CDR3 loop reads CASSRRGTSGSDTQYF. In nucleotides, the CDR3 is TGTGCCAGCAGCCGAAGAGGGACTAGCGGGTCAGATACGCAGTATTTT.

The chain has TRBV10-3 and TRBJ1-2; D is ambiguous. CDR3 size: 13 residues. Germline V gene data show CDR1 as ENHRY and CDR2 as SYGVKD. V was clipped by 6 bases and J by 8 bases, with 16 bases between them. CDR3 coding DNA: TGTGCCATCAGCAAGGGTCTGGAAGGGGGCTACACCTTC. Translating gives CAISKGLEGGYTF.

This clonotype occurred once. The J gene is TRBJ2-7, the V gene TRBV11-2; 8 bases align to TRBD1. V dropped 1 base and J dropped 6; count of bases not matched to a gene: 5. Germline V gene lookup returns CDR1 SGHAT and CDR2 FQNNGV. The CDR3 is 14 residues long. The CDR3 sequence is CASSLGAGGCEQYF. The CDR3 nucleotides read TGTGCCAGCAGCTTAGGGGCAGGGGGCTGCGAGCAGTACTTC.

This clonotype has a count of ten or more. The chain joins TRBV29-1 to TRBJ2-3; the match to TRBD2 covers 9 bases. Trimming at V came to 6 bases and at J to 6 bases, leaving 10 bases not matched to a gene. This CDR3 region has 14 residues. The germline V gene has CDR1 SQVTM and CDR2 ANQGSEA. The CDR3: CSVGTSSRVDTQYF. The CDR3 DNA is TGCAGCGTCGGGACTAGCAGTCGGGTCGATACGCAGTATTTT.

This chain connects TRBV19 to TRBJ1-2; possibly TRBD1 for D (5 bases). The V gene lost 10 bases and the J gene lost 6 bases, with 15 bases spanning the gap. This CDR3 is 12 amino acids long. Germline V lookup: CDR1 LNHDA, CDR2 SQIVND (reference sequence). The CDR3, as DNA: TGTGCCACAACGGGACGGCCGGATGGCTACACCTTC. Its protein is CATTGRPDGYTF.

This clonotype was counted between two and nine times. The chain joins TRBV5-4 to TRBJ2-1; TRBD2 matches 9 bases. Losses at the gene ends were 0 bases for V and 3 bases for J; bases not matched to a gene: 1. Germline V gives CDR1 SGHNT, CDR2 YYREEE (reference sequence). The CDR3 loop spans 15 amino acids. The CDR3 sequence is CASSLGGGDYNEQFF. The CDR3 bases are TGTGCCAGCAGCTTGGGCGGGGGGGACTACAATGAGCAGTTCTTC. Filled out from reference TRBV5-4 and TRBJ2-1, the complete variable domain reads ETGVTQSPTHLIKTRGQQVTLRCSSQSGHNTVSWYQQALGQGPQFIFQYYREEENGRGNFPPRFSGLQFPNYSSELNVNALELDDSALYLCASSLGGGDYNEQFFGPGTRLTVL.

This clonotype occurred many times. The CDR3 DNA sequence: TGTGCTAGTGGACCGGACAGAGCCTTTCCGCGGGCTTTCTTT. This codes for CASGPDRAFPRAFF. The chain couples TRBV12-5 to TRBJ1-1; D is perhaps TRBD1 (6 bases). The germline V gene has CDR1 LGHNT and CDR2 FRNRAP. Between the trimmed V and J ends, which lost 6 bases and 11 bases, there was a span of 22 bases. This CDR3 comprises 14 residues.

This clonotype occurred many times. V and J are TRBV3-1 and TRBJ1-1; D is undetermined. The germline V gene encodes CDR1 LGHDT and CDR2 YNNKEL (reference sequence). The CDR3 totals 14 residues. V was trimmed by 3 bases and J by 5 bases, leaving 13 bases between them. CDR3 nucleotide sequence: TGTGCCAGCAGCCAGCCGGGAGGGTATACTGAAGCTTTCTTT. Translation: CASSQPGGYTEAFF.

The CDR3 is CASSWGNTGELFF. CDR3 DNA: TGTGCCAGTAGTTGGGGGAACACCGGGGAGCTGTTTTTT. The chain recombines TRBV19 with TRBJ2-2; D is undetermined. Trimming left V 5 bases short and J 1 base short, with 5 bases between. The germline CDR1 and CDR2 sequences are LNHDA and SQIVND (reference sequence). The CDR3 extends over 13 amino acids. The whole variable domain, remainder taken from reference TRBV19 and TRBJ2-2, is DGGITQSPKYLFRKEGQNVTLSCEQNLNHDAMYWYRQDPGQGLRLIYYSQIVNDFQKGDIAEGYSVSREKKESFPLTVTSAQKNPTAFYLCASSWGNTGELFFGEGSRLTVL.

The rearrangement uses TRBV18 and TRBJ2-3; unclear D gene. The germline V gene encodes CDR1 KGHSH and CDR2 LQKENI. The CDR3 spans 16 residues. Trimming took off 2 bases at V and 2 bases at J, with 14 bases between the two ends. CDR3 bases: TGTGCCAGCTCACCAAATAGTCCAGGTATCACAGATACGCAGTATTTT. Protein product: CASSPNSPGITDTQYF.

This clonotype showed up just a few times. The J gene is TRBJ1-1, the V gene TRBV6-1, with D tentatively TRBD1 (5 bases). The V and J ends lost 0 bases and 6 bases respectively, with 11 bases between them. The CDR3 contains 14 residues. Germline-derived CDR1 and CDR2 are MNHNS and SASEGT. In DNA form, the CDR3 reads TGTGCCAGCAGTGAAGCGCAGGGTGGGGCTGAAGCTTTCTTT. Its translation: CASSEAQGGAEAFF.

There are a few counts of this clonotype. The chain joins TRBV15 to TRBJ1-1; TRBD1 matches 7 bases. The CDR3 is 14 residues long. Germline CDR1 is LNHNV and CDR2 is YYDKDF (reference sequence). V shed 5 bases, J shed 3 bases, and the junction held 6 bases outside the gene matches. The CDR3 coding sequence is TGTGCCACCAGCTTGAGGGGGCTTGACACTGAAGCTTTCTTT. The encoded protein is CATSLRGLDTEAFF. The complete variable domain, with remaining parts taken from reference TRBV15 and TRBJ1-1, reads DAMVIQNPRYQVTQFGKPVTLSCSQTLNHNVMYWYQQKSSQAPKLLFHYYDKDFNNEADTPDNFQSRRPNTSFCFLDIRSPGLGDTAMYLCATSLRGLDTEAFFGQGTRLTVV.

The V call is TRBV11-2, the J call TRBJ2-3; the D gene is possibly TRBD2 (7 bases). This CDR3 region has 17 residues. Trimming left V 2 bases short and J 6 bases short, with 21 bases between. From germline, CDR1 is SGHAT and CDR2 FQNNGV. CDR3: CASSLLGRGPKRDTQYF. The CDR3 nucleotides are TGTGCCAGCAGCTTACTGGGGCGGGGGCCTAAGAGGGATACGCAGTATTTT. Based on the CDR3 plus reference TRBV11-2 and TRBJ2-3, the full variable domain is EAGVAQSPRYKIIEKRQSVAFWCNPISGHATLYWYQQILGQGPKLLIQFQNNGVVDDSQLPKDRFSAERLKGVDSTLKIQPAKLEDSAVYLCASSLLGRGPKRDTQYFGPGTRLTVL.

The CDR3 protein is CASSWRPPSGGGTGELFF. CDR3 nucleotides: TGTGCCAGCAGCTGGCGGCCCCCAAGCGGGGGAGGCACCGGGGAGCTGTTTTTT. The rearrangement joins TRBV13 to TRBJ2-2; 8 bases map to TRBD2. Trimming cost V 4 bases and J 4 bases; bases outside gene matches: 14. The CDR3 contains 18 residues. Germline values: CDR1 PRHDT, CDR2 FYEKMQ (reference sequence).

This clonotype was seen at least ten times. The V and J genes are TRBV7-2 and TRBJ1-5, with 7 bases lining up with TRBD1. The V segment lost 4 bases and the J segment 5 bases; nucleotides outside the gene matches: 5. CDR3 length equals 14 residues. Per the germline V gene, CDR1 is SGHTA and CDR2 is FQGNSA. The CDR3 loop is CASSSGQTYQPQHF. CDR3 nucleotide sequence: TGTGCCAGCAGCTCGGGACAGACTTATCAGCCCCAGCATTTT.

This clonotype was seen a handful of times. The V call is TRBV12-3 or TRBV12-4, the J call TRBJ2-1; TRBD2 matches at 8 bases. The CDR3 consists of 14 residues. V shed 3 bases, J shed 6 bases, and the junction held 4 bases outside the gene matches. CDR3 amino acids: CASSFGGVVNEQFF. DNA of the CDR3: TGTGCCAGCAGTTTCGGGGGGGTCGTCAATGAGCAGTTCTTC.

The rearrangement links TRBV6-2 or TRBV6-3 to TRBJ2-7, with 10 bases aligning to TRBD2. In germline, CDR1 is MNHEY, CDR2 SVGEGT. Trimming cost V 7 bases and J 1 base; bases outside gene matches: 4. There are 14 residues in the CDR3. CDR3: CASTIAGGSYEQYF. In nucleotides, the CDR3 is TGTGCCAGCACCATAGCGGGGGGATCCTACGAGCAGTACTTC.

This chain links TRBV29-1 with TRBJ2-1, with D maybe TRBD1 (6 bases). The CDR3 contains 11 residues. The V gene's germline CDR1 is SQVTM and CDR2 ANQGSEA. V gave up 7 bases and J gave up 7 bases, with 11 bases separating them. CDR3 sequence reads: CSGRGSNEQFF. CDR3 nucleotide sequence: TGCAGCGGCAGGGGCAGTAATGAGCAGTTCTTC.

This clonotype was seen ten or more times. The chain carries TRBV20-1 and TRBJ1-2; 7 bases map to TRBD1. The CDR3 totals 13 residues. V was pared by 3 bases and J by 7 bases, with 8 bases of the junction left unmatched. Germline-derived CDR1 and CDR2 are DFQATT and SNEGSKA (reference sequence). This CDR3 reads CSASLGDSLGYTF. The CDR3 nucleotides are TGCAGTGCTAGTTTGGGGGACAGCCTTGGCTACACCTTC.

The table lists this clonotype with many counts. The chain employs TRBV13 and TRBJ2-1; no firm D call. The length of the CDR3 is 15 residues. The germline V gene has CDR1 PRHDT and CDR2 FYEKMQ (reference sequence). Trimming removed 5 bases at V and 2 bases at J, with 13 bases between. The CDR3 protein is CASSPGVLPYNEQFF. As DNA, the CDR3 is TGTGCCAGCAGCCCCGGAGTCCTCCCCTACAATGAGCAGTTCTTC.

This clonotype was seen ten or more times. The chain employs TRBV20-1 and TRBJ2-3; D unclear. Looked up from germline, CDR1 is DFQATT and CDR2 is SNEGSKA (reference sequence). Trimming pared 0 bases from V and 3 bases from J, leaving 4 bases between. This CDR3 has 12 amino acids. In DNA form, the CDR3 reads TGCAGTGCTAGAGATCCAACAGATACGCAGTATTTT. This sequence encodes CSARDPTDTQYF.